This TCR beta chain derives from a study of T cell repertoires in cytomegalovirus infection. With regard to this clonotype: The antigen is undetermined.

Study findings and constraints: Within the response measured ex vivo, HLA-C-restricted CMV-specific TCR beta clonotypes were dominant.

In TCRdb, the reads were re-called with MiXCR into one record per CDR3 protein. Of 60,000 to 75,000 distinct CDR3 sequences listed, approximately 24% are singletons. The V end lost 0 bases, the J end lost 1 base, and 11 bases lay between the germline ends. This CDR3 has 16 residues. Germline values: CDR1 MNHEY, CDR2 SVGAGI. This sequence originates from a human donor in good health (CMV status not recorded). Some clones in this sample may be carry-over from other donors' samples. Material: PBMCs, sequenced either directly or after in vitro stimulation (not recorded which). The rearrangement links TRBV6-5 to TRBJ2-3, with D unclear. As DNA, the CDR3 is TGTGCCAGCAGTTACTCGATCGCACTGGGCACAGATACGCAGTATTTT. This sequence encodes CASSYSIALGTDTQYF.